The clone carrying this TCR beta chain was detected only once. What it binds is not known. Naive or memory CD4+ cells were cultured 1:1 with T cell-depleted PBMCs plus CEF. The data were produced by immunoSEQ multiplex PCR, yet TCRdb's version contains in-frame clones alone and is incomplete. Of about 38,000 clones in the sample, over 75% were seen once. This specimen belongs to a study of CD4 T cells in relation to SARS-CoV-2 and coronaviruses. Overall study context: PBMCs were cultured with antigen for roughly 11 days before TCR beta sequencing.

This CDR3 contains 17 residues. CDR1 ENHRY and CDR2 SYGVKD come from the germline V gene. After removal of 2 bases from V and 0 bases from J, the junction contained 6 bases not matched to a gene. The V gene is TRBV10-3, the J gene TRBJ2-5; 10 nucleotides line up with TRBD2. The sample taken for sequencing was memory CD4+ T cells from PBMCs, cultured in vitro. The clonotype was recovered from an adult with COVID-19. In DNA, the CDR3 is TGTGCCATCAGTGAGCCAGGACTAGCGGAATACCAAGAGACCCAGTACTTC. Encoded protein: CAISEPGLAEYQETQYF.